This T cell receptor beta chain was recovered during a study of cytomegalovirus exposure and HLA in healthy donors. Study in general: The study placed less than 90% of its approximately 360 genotyped donors in the Caucasian-associated ancestry cluster.

Sampled while nominally healthy, donors likely had unrecorded immune exposures. 60 Vbeta and 13 Jbeta primers were used in PCR. Only in-frame clones appear in the TCRdb table, and some are missing; sequencing was by immunoSEQ multiplex PCR. The sample table sets out tens of thousands of clones. CDR1 and CDR2 (germline): KGHSY, FQNENV. Trimming pared 4 bases from V and 0 bases from J, leaving 13 bases between. This CDR3 has 17 residues. This TCR derives from a man aged 40-49 years in good health and CMV-seronegative. The chain employs TRBV16 and TRBJ2-6, with D possibly matching TRBD2 (5 bases). The specimen sequenced was PBMCs. CDR3 sequence (DNA): TGTGCCAGCAGCCCGGAGGTGACGTCCTCTGGGGCCAACGTCCTGACTTTC. Translating it yields CASSPEVTSSGANVLTF.